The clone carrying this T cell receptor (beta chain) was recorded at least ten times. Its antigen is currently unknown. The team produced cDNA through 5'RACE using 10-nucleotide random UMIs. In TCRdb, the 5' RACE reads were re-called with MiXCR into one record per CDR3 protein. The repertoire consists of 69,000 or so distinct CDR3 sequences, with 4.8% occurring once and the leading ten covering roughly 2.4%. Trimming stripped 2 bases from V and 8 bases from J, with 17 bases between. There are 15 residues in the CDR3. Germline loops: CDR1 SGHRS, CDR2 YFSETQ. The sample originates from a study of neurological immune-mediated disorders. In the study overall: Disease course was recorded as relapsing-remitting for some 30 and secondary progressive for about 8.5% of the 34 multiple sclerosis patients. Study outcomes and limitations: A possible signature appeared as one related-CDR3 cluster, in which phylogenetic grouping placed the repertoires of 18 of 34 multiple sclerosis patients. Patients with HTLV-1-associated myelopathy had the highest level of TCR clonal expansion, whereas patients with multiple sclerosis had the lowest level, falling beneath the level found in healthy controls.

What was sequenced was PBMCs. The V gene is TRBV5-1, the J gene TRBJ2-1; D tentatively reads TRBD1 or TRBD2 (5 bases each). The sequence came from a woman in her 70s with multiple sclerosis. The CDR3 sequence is CASSFKRGQVDEQFF. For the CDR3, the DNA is TGCGCCAGCAGCTTCAAACGGGGCCAAGTCGATGAGCAGTTCTTC.